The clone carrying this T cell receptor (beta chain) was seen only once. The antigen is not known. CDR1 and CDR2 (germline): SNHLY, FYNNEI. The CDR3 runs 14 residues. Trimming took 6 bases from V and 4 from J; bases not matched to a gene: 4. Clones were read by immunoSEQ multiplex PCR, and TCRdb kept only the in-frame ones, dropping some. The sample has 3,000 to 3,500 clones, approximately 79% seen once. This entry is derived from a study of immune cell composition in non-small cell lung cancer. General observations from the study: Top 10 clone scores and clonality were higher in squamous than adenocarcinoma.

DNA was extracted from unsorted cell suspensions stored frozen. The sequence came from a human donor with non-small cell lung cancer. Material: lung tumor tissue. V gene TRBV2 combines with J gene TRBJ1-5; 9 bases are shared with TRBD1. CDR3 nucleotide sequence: TGTGCCAGCAGGGGGACAGGGCCGAATCAGCCCCAGCATTTT. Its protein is CASRGTGPNQPQHF.